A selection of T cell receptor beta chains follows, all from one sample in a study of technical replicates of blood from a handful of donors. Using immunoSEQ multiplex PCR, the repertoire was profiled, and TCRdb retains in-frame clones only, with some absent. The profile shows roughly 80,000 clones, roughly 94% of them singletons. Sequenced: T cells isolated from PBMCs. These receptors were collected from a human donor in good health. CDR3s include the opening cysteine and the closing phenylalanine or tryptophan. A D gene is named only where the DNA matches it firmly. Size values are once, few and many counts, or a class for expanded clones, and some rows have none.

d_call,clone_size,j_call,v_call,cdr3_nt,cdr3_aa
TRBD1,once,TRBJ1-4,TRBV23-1,TGCGCCAGCAGTTTAAAGGGACAGGGGAATGAAAAACTGTTTTTT,CASSLKGQGNEKLFF
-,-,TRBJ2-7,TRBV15,TGTGCCACCAGCAATGAACCGGGTAGCTCCTACGAGCAGTACTTC,CATSNEPGSSYEQYF
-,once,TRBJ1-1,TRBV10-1,TGCGCCAGCAGTGAGACAGGGAGGGAGGAGACTGAAGCTTTCTTT,CASSETGREETEAFF
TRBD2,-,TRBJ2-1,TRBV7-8,TGTGCCAGCAGCTTATGGGAGGGCCGAAACCGAGCGCAGTTCTTC,CASSLWEGRNRAQFF
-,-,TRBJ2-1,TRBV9,TGTGCCAGCAGCGTTGAAGGGGATTTCTACAATGAGCAGTTCTTC,CASSVEGDFYNEQFF
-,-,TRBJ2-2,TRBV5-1,TGCGCCAGCAGCTGGGACTACACCGGGGAGCTGTTTTTT,CASSWDYTGELFF
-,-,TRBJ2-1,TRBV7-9,TGTGCCAGCAGCCGCCTACAGGATGGCCTCTACAATGAGCAGTTCTTC,CASSRLQDGLYNEQFF
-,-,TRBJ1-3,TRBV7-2,TGTGCCAGCAGAAGCGCCACGAGCTCTGGAAACACCATATATTTT,CASRSATSSGNTIYF
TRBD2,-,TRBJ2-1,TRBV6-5,TGTGCCAGCAGAGGCGGGAGGGCCTTTCCTGAGCAGTTCTTC,CASRGGRAFPEQFF
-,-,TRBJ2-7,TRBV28,TGTGCCAGCAGTTTATATACCAGGAAGTACTTC,CASSLYTRKYF
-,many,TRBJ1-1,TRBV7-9,TGTGCCAGCAGCCTATCCTACAGGGTCACTGAAGCTTTCTTT,CASSLSYRVTEAFF
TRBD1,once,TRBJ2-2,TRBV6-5,TGTGCCACAAGAGGGGGCCTCGACACCGGGGAGCTGTTTTTT,CATRGGLDTGELFF
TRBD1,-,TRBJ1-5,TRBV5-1,TGCGCCAGCAGCTTGGGACAGGGAACTCAGCCCCAGCATTTT,CASSLGQGTQPQHF
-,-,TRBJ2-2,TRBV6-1,TGTGCCAGCAGTGAAGTTGAGCGGATAGCAGGCGGGGAGCTGTTTTTT,CASSEVERIAGGELFF
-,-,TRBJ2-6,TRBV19,TGTGCCAGTAGCAAACAGGACTCTGGGGCCAACGTCCTGACTTTC,CASSKQDSGANVLTF
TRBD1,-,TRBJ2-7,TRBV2,TGTGCCAGCAGTGATCCGGGACAGGGCTGGCCTTACGAGCAGTACTTC,CASSDPGQGWPYEQYF
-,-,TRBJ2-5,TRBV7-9,TGTGCCAGCCTAACAGGGTCTAGGGAGACCCAGTACTTC,CASLTGSRETQYF
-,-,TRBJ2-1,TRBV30,TGTGCCTGGAGTGAAGGGAGTAGGGATGAGCAGTTCTTC,CAWSEGSRDEQFF
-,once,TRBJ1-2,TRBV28,TGTGCCAGCAGTGGAGGGACGGTCTATGGCTACACCTTC,CASSGGTVYGYTF
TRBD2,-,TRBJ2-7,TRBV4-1,TGCGCCAGCAGCCAAGATGAGAGCGGGGGGGTCTCCTACGAGCAGTACTTC,CASSQDESGGVSYEQYF
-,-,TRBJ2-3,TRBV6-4,TGTGCCAGCAGCCCACTTGGCACAGATACGCAGTATTTT,CASSPLGTDTQYF
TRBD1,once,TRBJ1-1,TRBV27,TGTGCCAGCAGTCAACAGGGGGCCTTGAACACTGAAGCTTTCTTT,CASSQQGALNTEAFF
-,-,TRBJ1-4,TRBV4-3,TGCGCCAGCAGCCTCGACGGGACTGAGAATGAAAAACTGTTTTTT,CASSLDGTENEKLFF
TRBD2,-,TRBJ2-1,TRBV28,TGTGCCAGCAGTCTGGCCACTAGCGGGATGTTGAATGAGCAGTTCTTC,CASSLATSGMLNEQFF
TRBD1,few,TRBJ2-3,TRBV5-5,TGTGCCAGCAGCTCACGGACAGGGGCTACGGATACGCAGTATTTT,CASSSRTGATDTQYF
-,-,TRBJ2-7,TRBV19,TGTGCCAGTAGTTCCAGGGGAAGGGGATACGAGCAGTACTTC,CASSSRGRGYEQYF
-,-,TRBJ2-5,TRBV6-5,TGTGCCAGCAGTTACTCTCAGGGGTCGGTAGAGACCCAGTACTTC,CASSYSQGSVETQYF
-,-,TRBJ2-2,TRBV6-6,TGTGCCAGCATAGTTCTTTCCGGGGAGCTGTTTTTT,CASIVLSGELFF
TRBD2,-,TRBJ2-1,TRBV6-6,TGTGCCAGCAGCCGAACCGGGACTAGCAGCGACAACATGCAGTTCTTC,CASSRTGTSSDNMQFF
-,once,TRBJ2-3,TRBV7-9,TGTGCCAGCAGCTTAGGCCGGGATACGCAGTATTTT,CASSLGRDTQYF
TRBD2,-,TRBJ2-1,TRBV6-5,TGTGCCAGCAGGGACCTAGCGGGAGGATATGAGCAGTTCTTC,CASRDLAGGYEQFF
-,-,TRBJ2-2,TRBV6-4,TGTGCCAGCAGTGACTCGCCGAGCACCGGGGAGCTGTTTTTT,CASSDSPSTGELFF
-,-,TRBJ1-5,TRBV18,TGTGCCAGCTCACCAAGCACGGTCGATCAGCCCCAGCATTTT,CASSPSTVDQPQHF
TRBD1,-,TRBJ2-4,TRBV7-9,TGTGCCAGCAGCTTAGTGACAGGGGCGCTGGCAAACATTCAGTACTTC,CASSLVTGALANIQYF
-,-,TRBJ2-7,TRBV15,TGTGCCACCAGCAGAGAGGGCAGGGCAGGGGAGCAGTACTTC,CATSREGRAGEQYF
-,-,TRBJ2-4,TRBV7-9,TGTGCCAGCAGCTCAGGGTTCTCAAACATTCAGTACTTC,CASSSGFSNIQYF
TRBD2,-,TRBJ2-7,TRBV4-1,TGCGCCAGCAGCCGCCTAGTAGCGGGAGGGCCGGTCGGGAACGAGCAGTACTTC,CASSRLVAGGPVGNEQYF
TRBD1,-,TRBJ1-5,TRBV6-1,TGTGCCAGCCGGGACAGTGGAGAATCTCAGCCCCAGCATTTT,CASRDSGESQPQHF
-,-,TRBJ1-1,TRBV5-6,TGTGCCAGCATAAAGAACACTGAAGCTTTCTTT,CASIKNTEAFF
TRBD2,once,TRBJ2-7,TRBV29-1,TGCAGCGCACTTAGGACTAGCGGAACCTACGAGCAGTACTTC,CSALRTSGTYEQYF
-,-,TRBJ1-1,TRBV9,TGTGCCAGCAGCGTAGTGGAGGGGACTGAAGCTTTCTTT,CASSVVEGTEAFF
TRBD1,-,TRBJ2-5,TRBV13,TGTGCCAGCAGCTTCCGAGGTGGACAGGGGCAGGGAGAGACCCAGTACTTC,CASSFRGGQGQGETQYF
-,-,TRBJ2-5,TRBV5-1,TGCGCCAGCAGCTACGGACAGCAAGAGACCCAGTACTTC,CASSYGQQETQYF
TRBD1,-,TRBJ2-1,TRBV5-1,TGCGCCAGCAGCTGGGGACAGCCAAATGAGCAGTTCTTC,CASSWGQPNEQFF
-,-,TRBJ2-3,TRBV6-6,TGTGCCAGCAGTTACAGGGACACCGCCACAGATACGCAGTATTTT,CASSYRDTATDTQYF
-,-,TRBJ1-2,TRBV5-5,TGTGCCAGCAGCTTCGAACAGCCCTATGGCTACACCTTC,CASSFEQPYGYTF
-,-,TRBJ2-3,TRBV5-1,TGCGCCAGCAGCACACTAGGGTCGGCAGATACGCAGTATTTT,CASSTLGSADTQYF
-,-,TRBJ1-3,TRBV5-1,TGCGCCAGCAGCTTGGCGGGGTTCTCTGGAAACACCATATATTTT,CASSLAGFSGNTIYF
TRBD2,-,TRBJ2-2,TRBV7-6,TGTGCCAGCAGCCCACGTATTAGCGGGAGCGCCGGGGAGCTGTTTTTT,CASSPRISGSAGELFF
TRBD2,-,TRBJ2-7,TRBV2,TGTGCCAGCAGTGGGACTAGCGGGAGTCTCAACGAGCAGTACTTC,CASSGTSGSLNEQYF
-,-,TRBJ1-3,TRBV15,TGTGCCACCAGCAGAGAGGTGCTCGGCTCTGGAAACACCATATATTTT,CATSREVLGSGNTIYF
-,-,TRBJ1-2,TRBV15,TGTGCCACCAGCAGAGTTGGACCGCAGGGCTATGGCTACACCTTC,CATSRVGPQGYGYTF
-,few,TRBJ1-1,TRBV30,TGTGCCTGGAGTGCCACACATGAAGCTTTCTTT,CAWSATHEAFF
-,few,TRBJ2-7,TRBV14,TGTGCCAGCAGCCAAGGCGGGGCAGGCGAGCAGTACTTC,CASSQGGAGEQYF
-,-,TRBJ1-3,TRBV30,TGTGCCTGGAGTACTGATACTGGAAACACCATATATTTT,CAWSTDTGNTIYF
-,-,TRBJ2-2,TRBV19,TGTGCCAGTATGAGTCATTCGTACACCGGGGAGCTGTTTTTT,CASMSHSYTGELFF
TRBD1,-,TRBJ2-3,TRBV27,TGTGCCAGCAGTTTATCATGGACAGGAACCAGGCCAGATACGCAGTATTTT,CASSLSWTGTRPDTQYF